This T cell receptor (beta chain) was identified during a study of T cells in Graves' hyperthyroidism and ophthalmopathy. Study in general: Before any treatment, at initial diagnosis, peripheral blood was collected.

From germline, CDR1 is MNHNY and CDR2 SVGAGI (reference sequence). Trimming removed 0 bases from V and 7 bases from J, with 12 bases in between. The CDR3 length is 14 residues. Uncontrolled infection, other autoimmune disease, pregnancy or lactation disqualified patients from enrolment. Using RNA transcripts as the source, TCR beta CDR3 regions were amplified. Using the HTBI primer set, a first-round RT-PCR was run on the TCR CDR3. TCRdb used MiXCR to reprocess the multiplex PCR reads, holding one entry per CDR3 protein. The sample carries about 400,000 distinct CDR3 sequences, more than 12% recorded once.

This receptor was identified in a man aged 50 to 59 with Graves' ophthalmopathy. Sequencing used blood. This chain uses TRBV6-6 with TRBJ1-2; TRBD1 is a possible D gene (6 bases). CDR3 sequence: CASSYSKQGRGYTF. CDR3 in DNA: TGTGCCAGCAGTTACTCTAAACAGGGACGTGGCTACACCTTC.